A selection of T cell receptor beta chains follows, all from one sample in a study of early T cells in non-severe SARS-CoV-2 infection. TCRdb itself ran the 5' RACE reads through MiXCR, one entry per CDR3 protein. The sample contains about 34,000 distinct CDR3 sequences, 6% to 7% of which appear only once. Material for sequencing was whole blood. The receptors were sampled from an adult who was a healthcare worker with PCR-confirmed SARS-CoV-2 infection or an uninfected control (not recorded which). CDR3s include the opening cysteine and the closing phenylalanine or tryptophan. A D gene is named only where the DNA matches it firmly. The size entry is marked missing in some rows and otherwise reads once, few, many or a size class.

j_call,v_call,d_call,clone_size,cdr3_nt,cdr3_aa
TRBJ1-2,TRBV6-5,TRBD1,many,TGTGCCAGCAGTTTCACGGGCCAGGGGGCTATCTACACCTTC,CASSFTGQGAIYTF
TRBJ2-1,TRBV24-1,NA,many,TGTGCCACCGGGGCGTACGACTACAATGAGCAGTTCTTC,CATGAYDYNEQFF
TRBJ1-2,TRBV30,TRBD1,many,TGTGCCTGGAGTGTACACCGACAGGGGGATGGCTACACCTTC,CAWSVHRQGDGYTF
TRBJ2-1,TRBV30,NA,few,TGTGCCTGGAGTGTACAGGGATCCAATGAGCAGTTCTTC,CAWSVQGSNEQFF
TRBJ1-6,TRBV29-1,NA,many,TGCAGCGCCGTTAATTCATCCCTCCACTTT,CSAVNSSLHF
TRBJ2-5,TRBV11-2,TRBD1,NA,TGTGCCAGCAGCCGGGACAGGGGAGAGACCCAGTACTTC,CASSRDRGETQYF
TRBJ2-4,TRBV6-2/TRBV6-3,NA,NA,TGTGCCAGCAGTTACTCAGGGTCCAAAAACATTCAGTACTTC,CASSYSGSKNIQYF
TRBJ2-5,TRBV5-6,NA,many,TGTGCCAGCAGCCCGGACGGTCTAGGAAGCAAGACCCAGTACTTC,CASSPDGLGSKTQYF
TRBJ1-2,TRBV20-1,NA,many,TGCAGTGCTAGTCTTCAGGGGTATGGCTACACCTTC,CSASLQGYGYTF
TRBJ1-1,TRBV2,NA,NA,TGTGCCAGCAGGACTGATCATAACACTGAAGCTTTCTTT,CASRTDHNTEAFF
TRBJ1-1,TRBV7-2,TRBD1,few,TGTGCCAGCAGCCAAGATCGGACAGGGATGAACACTGAAGCTTTCTTT,CASSQDRTGMNTEAFF
TRBJ2-5,TRBV6-5,TRBD2,NA,TGTGCCAGCAGTTACGGGGGACTACAAGAGACCCAGTACTTC,CASSYGGLQETQYF
TRBJ1-2,TRBV28,TRBD1,many,TGTGCCAGCGGTTTGACAGGGAACTATGGCTACACCTTC,CASGLTGNYGYTF
TRBJ2-7,TRBV6-5,NA,many,TGTGCCAGCAGCCAGGACAGAACCCGCTCCTACGAGCAGTACTTC,CASSQDRTRSYEQYF